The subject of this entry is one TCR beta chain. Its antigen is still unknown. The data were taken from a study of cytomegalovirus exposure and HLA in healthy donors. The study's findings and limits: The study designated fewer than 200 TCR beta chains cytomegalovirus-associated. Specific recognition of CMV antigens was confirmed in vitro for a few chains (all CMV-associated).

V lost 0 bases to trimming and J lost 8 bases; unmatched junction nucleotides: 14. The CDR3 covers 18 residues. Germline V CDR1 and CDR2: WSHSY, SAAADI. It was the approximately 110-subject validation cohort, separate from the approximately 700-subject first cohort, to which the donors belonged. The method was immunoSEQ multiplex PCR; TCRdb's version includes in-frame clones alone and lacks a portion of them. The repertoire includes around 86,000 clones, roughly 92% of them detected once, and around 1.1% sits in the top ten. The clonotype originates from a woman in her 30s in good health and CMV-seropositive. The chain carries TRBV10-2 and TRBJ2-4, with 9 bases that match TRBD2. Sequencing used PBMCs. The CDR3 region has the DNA TGCGCCAGCAGTGAGTCGGGCGGACTAGCGATATTGAGCGACATTCAGTACTTC. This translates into CASSESGGLAILSDIQYF.